A single sample gave rise to the 25 T cell receptor beta chains below, sequenced in a study of cytomegalovirus exposure and HLA in healthy donors. The table came from immunoSEQ multiplex PCR; TCRdb's copy has only in-frame clones and leaves some out. In the table there are about 140,000 clones, approximately 85% of which are singletons. The sequencing input was PBMCs. The receptors come from a woman aged 30 to 39 in good health and CMV-seronegative.

This sequence joins TRBV10-3 and TRBJ2-7; TRBD2 aligns across 10 bases. This CDR3 spans 15 amino acids. J was trimmed by 7 bases and V by 0 bases; bases with no gene match: 6. Germline V gene sequence: CDR1 ENHRY, CDR2 SYGVKD. The chain's CDR3 is CAISESLAGPGEQYF. The CDR3 DNA reads as TGTGCCATCAGTGAGTCACTAGCGGGGCCGGGGGAGCAGTACTTC.

This sequence joins TRBV28 and TRBJ1-2; D unresolved. The V end was cut by 6 bases, the J end by 6 bases, with 20 bases between. Germline assignment: CDR1 MDHEN and CDR2 SYDVKM. The CDR3 has 15 amino acids. CDR3 DNA: TGTGCCAGCAGCGGAGGACCTTCCTATTCACATGGCTACACCTTC. Translation: CASSGGPSYSHGYTF.

This clone was seen just once. The chain joins TRBV9 to TRBJ1-4, with D perhaps matching TRBD1 (6 bases). Trimming left V 5 bases short and J 5 bases short, with 13 bases between. CDR1 is SGDLS, CDR2 YYNGEE, per germline. The CDR3 loop spans 14 amino acids. CDR3 protein: CASSAGALNEKLFF. The DNA for the CDR3 is TGTGCCAGCAGTGCAGGGGCCCTAAATGAAAAACTGTTTTTT.

The chain joins TRBV6-1 to TRBJ1-6, with a weak D call TRBD1 (6 bases). Between the trimmed V and J ends, which lost 3 bases and 7 bases, there was a span of 13 bases. The CDR3 is made up of 15 amino acids. CDR1 and CDR2 from the germline V gene are MNHNS and SASEGT. The CDR3 loop reads CASSDAGAINSPLHF. The CDR3, as DNA: TGTGCCAGCAGTGATGCAGGGGCGATAAATTCACCCCTCCACTTT.

This clone was seen a few times. This chain connects TRBV13 to TRBJ2-7; TRBD1 matches 7 bases. The CDR3 sequence is 13 residues long. The junction had 7 bases not matched to a gene; V was cut back by 5 bases and J by 6 bases. Germline-derived CDR1 and CDR2 are PRHDT and FYEKMQ (reference sequence). CDR3 bases: TGTGCCAGCAGCACGGACAGGACGGCCGAGCAGTACTTC. Translation: CASSTDRTAEQYF.

In this sample, this clone turned up once. V gene TRBV27 combines with J gene TRBJ1-2, with D unresolved. Germline V CDR1 and CDR2: MNHEY, SMNVEV (reference sequence). Between the trimmed V and J ends, which lost 6 bases and 2 bases, there was a span of 10 bases. The CDR3 spans 13 residues. This CDR3 is CASRHTVNYGYTF. The CDR3 DNA sequence: TGTGCCAGCAGACATACAGTGAACTATGGCTACACCTTC.

The chain uses TRBV5-1 and TRBJ2-3; TRBD1 matches at 11 bases. The CDR3 has 15 amino acids. The V gene end was trimmed by 0 bases and the J gene end by 7 bases; junction bases not matched to a gene: 4. CDR1 and CDR2 from the germline V gene are SGHRS and YFSETQ. The CDR3 nucleotides read TGCGCCAGCAGCTTGGCAGGACAGGGGGCCCATACGCAGTATTTT. Protein: CASSLAGQGAHTQYF.

The chain couples TRBV28 to TRBJ1-2, with TRBD1 as a possible D gene (5 bases). Germline assignment: CDR1 MDHEN and CDR2 SYDVKM. The CDR3 spans 13 residues. Trimming stripped 5 bases from V and 4 bases from J, with 11 bases between. The CDR3 DNA reads TGTGCCAGCAGTCCCGACAGCCTCTATGGCTACACCTTC. It translates to CASSPDSLYGYTF.

This chain connects TRBV2 to TRBJ1-6; TRBD1 agrees at 8 bases. Germline-derived CDR1 and CDR2 are SNHLY and FYNNEI. J lost 7 bases, V lost 2 bases, and 4 bases had no gene match. This CDR3 is 15 amino acids long. The CDR3 nucleotides read TGTGCCAGCAGTGAAAAGGGACAGGAGAATTCACCCCTCCACTTT. It codes for CASSEKGQENSPLHF.

The CDR3 sequence is CASSPTRDSGNTIYF. CDR3 sequence (DNA): TGTGCCAGCTCACCAACGAGGGACTCTGGAAACACCATATATTTT. This chain joins TRBV18 and TRBJ1-3; D unresolved. Between the trimmed V and J ends, which lost 2 bases and 0 bases, there was a span of 8 bases. The CDR3 consists of 15 residues. Germline V lookup: CDR1 KGHSH, CDR2 LQKENI.

This chain uses TRBV29-1 with TRBJ2-5; 11 nucleotides agree with TRBD2. Germline V gene lookup returns CDR1 SQVTM and CDR2 ANQGSEA. The J segment lost 1 base and the V segment lost 4 bases, leaving 2 bases of the junction unmatched. The CDR3 sequence is 14 residues long. This chain's CDR3 is CSVAGTSGQETQYF. DNA for the CDR3: TGCAGCGTTGCCGGGACTAGCGGCCAAGAGACCCAGTACTTC.

The V and J genes are TRBV4-1 and TRBJ1-5, with TRBD1 identical over 10 bases. The germline V gene encodes CDR1 MGHRA and CDR2 YSYEKL. Germline trimming cut 1 base from V and 5 bases from J; bases unmatched to any gene: 2. The CDR3 covers 15 residues. CDR3 DNA: TGCGCCAGCAGCCAAGGGACAGGGGGATATCAGCCCCAGCATTTT. Its translation is CASSQGTGGYQPQHF.

The chain recombines TRBV6-1 with TRBJ1-1, with no clear D. The CDR3 consists of 11 residues. Trimming shortened V by 3 bases and J by 11 bases, and 10 bases separated the two germline ends. Per germline, CDR1 MNHNS and CDR2 SASEGT. The CDR3 region has the DNA TGTGCCAGCAGTGAGAACAGCTTTGCTTTCTTT. As protein: CASSENSFAFF.

This chain joins TRBV10-3 and TRBJ1-1; D is unresolved. CDR1 and CDR2 from the germline V gene are ENHRY and SYGVKD. CDR3 length: 15 amino acids. Trimming stripped 0 bases from V and 5 bases from J, with 13 bases between. The DNA for the CDR3 is TGTGCCATCAGTGAGTCGAGAGGGAGTGGGACTGAAGCTTTCTTT. It codes for CAISESRGSGTEAFF.

This chain joins TRBV30 and TRBJ1-6; D gene unclear. V was cut by 0 bases and J by 3 bases, with 9 bases left in between. The germline V gene encodes CDR1 GTSNPN and CDR2 SVGIG (reference sequence). The CDR3 loop spans 15 amino acids. The CDR3 DNA follows: TGTGCCTGGAGTGTTGTGGGCTACTATAATTCACCCCTCCACTTT. Encoded protein: CAWSVVGYYNSPLHF.

In DNA form, the CDR3 reads TGTGCCAGCAGCTTTTTCGCGGGGGGCCTTCTTGGGGAGACCCAGTACTTC. This codes for CASSFFAGGLLGETQYF. V usage is TRBV7-8 and J usage is TRBJ2-5; 8 bases are a match to TRBD2. Germline V gene lookup returns CDR1 SGHVS and CDR2 FQNEAQ. V shed 3 bases and J 5 bases; nucleotides not matched to a gene: 14. CDR3 length equals 17 residues.

The J gene is TRBJ1-6, the V gene TRBV5-5; TRBD1 agrees at 9 bases. The junction had 7 bases not matched to a gene; V was cut back by 5 bases and J by 7 bases. The CDR3 loop spans 15 amino acids. Germline V gene lookup returns CDR1 SGHKS and CDR2 YYEKEE (reference sequence). The CDR3 spells CASRKSGTGNSPLHF. DNA of the CDR3: TGTGCCAGCAGAAAATCCGGGACAGGGAATTCACCCCTCCACTTT.

DNA of the CDR3: TGTGCCAGTAGTATGGGCCTCAAGGCCCTTCAGCCCCAGCATTTT. It specifies CASSMGLKALQPQHF. The gene calls are TRBV19 and TRBJ1-5; D is uncertain. The CDR3 runs to 15 residues. Germline V lookup: CDR1 LNHDA, CDR2 SQIVND (reference sequence). V dropped 3 bases and J dropped 6 bases, with 15 bases sitting between them.

The chain recombines TRBV5-4 with TRBJ1-4; possible D gene TRBD1, 5 bases. Germline V gives CDR1 SGHNT, CDR2 YYREEE (reference sequence). CDR3 length equals 13 residues. The V and J ends lost 4 bases and 7 bases respectively, with 11 bases between them. CDR3 bases: TGTGCCAGCAGCCCCGACAGAGGTGAAAAACTGTTTTTT. Protein: CASSPDRGEKLFF.

This chain connects TRBV7-9 to TRBJ2-1, with 14 bases aligning to TRBD2. The trim removed 5 bases at V and 15 bases at J, leaving 12 bases unmatched. CDR1 and CDR2 (germline): SEHNR, FQNEAQ (reference sequence). This CDR3 region has 15 residues. Written as DNA, the CDR3 is TGTGCCAGCAGCCCGAGGGGGGGACTAGCGGGGGCTCCGTTCTTC. Protein sequence: CASSPRGGLAGAPFF. Full variable domain (outside the CDR3, taken from reference TRBV7-9 and TRBJ2-1): DTGVSQNPRHKITKRGQNVTFRCDPISEHNRLYWYRQTLGQGPEFLTYFQNEAQLEKSRLLSDRFSAERPKGSFSTLEIQRTEQGDSAMYLCASSPRGGLAGAPFFGPGTRLTVL.

This chain uses TRBV19 with TRBJ1-5; D is uncertain. CDR3 size: 13 residues. V shed 5 bases and J shed 3 bases, with 8 bases lying between them. Germline assignment: CDR1 LNHDA and CDR2 SQIVND (reference sequence). CDR3 loop: CASSLRDNQPQHF. The CDR3 DNA reads TGTGCCAGTAGTCTTCGGGACAATCAGCCCCAGCATTTT.

V is TRBV5-8 and J is TRBJ2-5; the match to TRBD2 covers 10 bases. The trim removed 0 bases at V and 3 bases at J, leaving 8 bases unmatched. CDR1 SGHTS and CDR2 YDEGEE come from the germline V gene. The CDR3 runs to 17 residues. CDR3 region: CASSLGPAGGPEETQYF. Written as DNA, the CDR3 is TGTGCCAGCAGCTTGGGACCAGCGGGGGGGCCCGAAGAGACCCAGTACTTC.

The chain is built from TRBV5-1 and TRBJ2-2; 8 bases map to TRBD1. Germline V gene sequence: CDR1 SGHRS, CDR2 YFSETQ. Trimming cost V 9 bases and J 3 bases; bases outside gene matches: 10. The CDR3 loop spans 15 amino acids. The CDR3 protein is CATTVVTGDTGELFF. The CDR3 bases are TGCGCCACCACAGTCGTGACAGGGGACACCGGGGAGCTGTTTTTT.

V and J are TRBV11-2 and TRBJ2-1, with 8 nucleotides matching TRBD2. J gave up 9 bases and V 6 bases, and 4 bases lay outside the gene matches. This CDR3 contains 12 residues. Germline CDR1 is SGHAT and CDR2 is FQNNGV. The DNA of the CDR3 is TGTGCCAGCAGACGAGCGGGGGTTGAGCAGTTCTTC. Translated: CASRRAGVEQFF.

The CDR3 sequence is CASSTSRGYGTEAFF. The CDR3 DNA sequence: TGCGCCAGCAGCACATCAAGAGGGTACGGCACTGAAGCTTTCTTT. The chain recombines TRBV5-1 with TRBJ1-1; D is ambiguous. CDR3 length: 15 residues. Trimming cost V 4 bases and J 4 bases, with 17 bases left between them. CDR1 is SGHRS and CDR2 is YFSETQ in the germline V gene. Full variable domain (outside the CDR3, taken from reference TRBV5-1 and TRBJ1-1): KAGVTQTPRYLIKTRGQQVTLSCSPISGHRSVSWYQQTPGQGLQFLFEYFSETQRNKGNFPGRFSGRQFSNSRSEMNVSTLELGDSALYLCASSTSRGYGTEAFFGQGTRLTVV.